This T cell receptor beta chain stems from a study of shared clonotypes between healthy human individuals. Repertoires were generated with immunoSEQ multiplex PCR, while TCRdb's copy carries only in-frame clones and drops some. This table holds about 660,000 clones, around 67% found once. The CDR3 is made up of 15 amino acids. Germline lookup yields CDR1 SNHLY and CDR2 FYNNEI. Trimming took off 0 bases at V and 4 bases at J, with 10 bases between the two ends. A split of CD4+ cells into CD45RA+ naive and CD45RA-negative memory subsets was performed. This chain joins TRBV2 and TRBJ1-5, with D unclear. This clonotype originated in a woman aged 25 to 39 in good health. The specimen was memory CD4+ T cells sorted from blood. Subset given: CD45RA-negative fraction. The CDR3 region is CASSEALTRNQPQHF. CDR3 nucleotide sequence: TGTGCCAGCAGTGAAGCGCTTACCCGTAATCAGCCCCAGCATTTT.